A selection of T cell receptor beta chains follows, all from one sample in a study of blood T cell repertoires in COVID-19. Data came from immunoSEQ multiplex PCR; TCRdb stores just in-frame clones and leaves some out. This sample yields some 39,000 clones, of which approximately 73% are seen a single time; about 25% belongs to the top ten. The sequencing input was peripheral blood. The receptors here all came from an elderly man with acute or convalescent COVID-19. Both conserved end residues are part of each CDR3. A D gene is named only where the DNA matches it firmly. Clone size is not always given. Where it is, it says once, few, many or a class for expanded clones.

j_gene: TRBJ2-1; abundance: once; v_gene: TRBV6-5; d_gene: TRBD2; CDR3aa: CASSSSGSSYNEQFF
j_gene: TRBJ1-3; abundance: -; v_gene: TRBV5-4; d_gene: TRBD1; CDR3aa: CASSSPGQISGNTIYF
j_gene: TRBJ2-7; abundance: -; v_gene: TRBV6-6; d_gene: TRBD2; CDR3aa: CASSYSMGGTYEQYF
j_gene: TRBJ1-1; abundance: -; v_gene: TRBV5-1; d_gene: -; CDR3aa: CASKTTGPGGTEAFF
j_gene: TRBJ2-7; abundance: -; v_gene: TRBV19; d_gene: -; CDR3aa: CASAPGGNYEQYF
j_gene: TRBJ2-3; abundance: once; v_gene: TRBV5-1; d_gene: -; CDR3aa: CASSLSLPSTDTQYF
j_gene: TRBJ1-5; abundance: -; v_gene: TRBV6-5; d_gene: -; CDR3aa: CASSRDIPNQPQHF
j_gene: TRBJ2-7; abundance: few; v_gene: TRBV2; d_gene: TRBD2; CDR3aa: CASKRELGGGSYEQYF
j_gene: TRBJ2-1; abundance: -; v_gene: TRBV5-6; d_gene: -; CDR3aa: CASSFPSQREQFF
j_gene: TRBJ2-5; abundance: few; v_gene: TRBV7-9; d_gene: TRBD2; CDR3aa: CASSYSSGREYF
j_gene: TRBJ2-7; abundance: few; v_gene: TRBV27; d_gene: -; CDR3aa: CASSFGRVYEQYF
j_gene: TRBJ2-1; abundance: -; v_gene: TRBV10-3; d_gene: TRBD2; CDR3aa: CAISPSTSGSNEQFF
j_gene: TRBJ1-1; abundance: -; v_gene: TRBV27; d_gene: -; CDR3aa: CASNLVANTEAFF
j_gene: TRBJ2-7; abundance: -; v_gene: TRBV3-1/TRBV3-2; d_gene: -; CDR3aa: CASSQEWRGSVSYEQYF
j_gene: TRBJ2-1; abundance: -; v_gene: TRBV11-2; d_gene: TRBD2; CDR3aa: CASNDKRGGRYEQFF
j_gene: TRBJ2-1; abundance: -; v_gene: TRBV24-1; d_gene: -; CDR3aa: CATSRSEGGVYNEQFF
j_gene: TRBJ1-1; abundance: -; v_gene: TRBV21-1; d_gene: -; CDR3aa: CASSKVWPVRGPRRSEAFF
j_gene: TRBJ1-1; abundance: -; v_gene: TRBV9; d_gene: TRBD1; CDR3aa: CASSSLGQGGTEAFF
j_gene: TRBJ2-1; abundance: -; v_gene: TRBV6-4; d_gene: TRBD2; CDR3aa: CASSDYRDGSGGEQFF
j_gene: TRBJ2-7; abundance: -; v_gene: TRBV2; d_gene: -; CDR3aa: CASIDQGREQYF
j_gene: TRBJ2-2; abundance: -; v_gene: TRBV5-1; d_gene: TRBD2; CDR3aa: CASSLGSGSYTGELFF
j_gene: TRBJ2-3; abundance: few; v_gene: TRBV2; d_gene: TRBD2; CDR3aa: CASTSGDTQYF
j_gene: TRBJ2-7; abundance: -; v_gene: TRBV5-6; d_gene: TRBD1; CDR3aa: CASSFQDRVSYEQYF
j_gene: TRBJ2-5; abundance: once; v_gene: TRBV9; d_gene: -; CDR3aa: CASSATGIQETQYF
j_gene: TRBJ2-7; abundance: -; v_gene: TRBV5-1; d_gene: TRBD1; CDR3aa: CASSLGTTGVEQYF
j_gene: TRBJ1-2; abundance: -; v_gene: TRBV6-5; d_gene: -; CDR3aa: CAGAGDTYGYTF
j_gene: TRBJ2-5; abundance: -; v_gene: TRBV7-2; d_gene: TRBD1; CDR3aa: CASSLDRGQETQYF
j_gene: TRBJ1-1; abundance: -; v_gene: TRBV18; d_gene: -; CDR3aa: CASSPDSGTEAFF
j_gene: TRBJ2-1; abundance: -; v_gene: TRBV6-5; d_gene: -; CDR3aa: CASSYGQGNYNEQFF
j_gene: TRBJ1-5; abundance: -; v_gene: TRBV28; d_gene: -; CDR3aa: CASSSGRTQDQPQHF
j_gene: TRBJ2-2; abundance: -; v_gene: TRBV28; d_gene: TRBD1; CDR3aa: CASSRDSTGELFF
j_gene: TRBJ1-3; abundance: once; v_gene: TRBV25-1; d_gene: -; CDR3aa: CASSEGEISGNTIYF
j_gene: TRBJ2-6; abundance: -; v_gene: TRBV15; d_gene: TRBD1; CDR3aa: CATSRDWDRAGANVLTF
j_gene: TRBJ1-2; abundance: -; v_gene: TRBV28; d_gene: TRBD1; CDR3aa: CARPPQDRDYGYTF
j_gene: TRBJ2-2; abundance: few; v_gene: TRBV6-2/TRBV6-3; d_gene: TRBD1; CDR3aa: CASSHRSGGAGTGELFF
j_gene: TRBJ2-1; abundance: -; v_gene: TRBV2; d_gene: -; CDR3aa: CAITRPSYNEQFF
j_gene: TRBJ2-7; abundance: -; v_gene: TRBV24-1; d_gene: -; CDR3aa: CATSDFRKDEQYF